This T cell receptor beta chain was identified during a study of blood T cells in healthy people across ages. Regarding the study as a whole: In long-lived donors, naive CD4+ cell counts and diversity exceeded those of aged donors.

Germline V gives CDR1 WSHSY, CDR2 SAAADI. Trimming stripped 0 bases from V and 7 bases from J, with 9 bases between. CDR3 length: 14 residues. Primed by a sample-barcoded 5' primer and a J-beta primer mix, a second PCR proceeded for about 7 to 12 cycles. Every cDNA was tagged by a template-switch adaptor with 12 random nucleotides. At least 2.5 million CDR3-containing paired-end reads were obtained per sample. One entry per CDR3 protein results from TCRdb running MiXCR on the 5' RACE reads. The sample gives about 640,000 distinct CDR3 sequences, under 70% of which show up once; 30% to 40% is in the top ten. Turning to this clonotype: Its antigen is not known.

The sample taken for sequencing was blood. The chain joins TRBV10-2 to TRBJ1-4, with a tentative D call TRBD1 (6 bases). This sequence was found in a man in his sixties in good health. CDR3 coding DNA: TGCGCCAGCAGTGAGTCGGAACAGGGTGAAAAACTGTTTTTT. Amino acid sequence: CASSESEQGEKLFF.